These 10 T cell receptor beta chains share one sample of origin, sequenced in a study of T cells after yellow fever vaccination. MiXCR was run by TCRdb on the 5' RACE reads, yielding one entry per CDR3 protein. The top ten clones hold roughly 17% of a sample with approximately 300,000 distinct CDR3 sequences, 8% to 10% of them seen once. This material consisted of PBMCs, taken on the day of the first yellow fever vaccination. The source of these receptors is a young man who received the YFV17D yellow fever vaccine.

The rearrangement joins TRBV4-2 to TRBJ1-1, with a possible D match to TRBD1 (6 bases). Germline-derived CDR1 and CDR2 are LGHNA and YNFKEQ. The V end lost 4 bases, the J end lost 6 bases, and 18 bases lay between the germline ends. The CDR3 is 15 residues long. The CDR3 here is CASSPGQGQRAEAFF. CDR3 DNA: TGTGCCAGCAGCCCCGGTCAGGGGCAGCGCGCTGAAGCTTTCTTT.

This clonotype has a handful of counts. V usage is TRBV7-9 and J usage is TRBJ2-7; tentatively, D is TRBD2 (5 bases). The CDR3 totals 12 residues. The germline V gene has CDR1 SEHNR and CDR2 FQNEAQ (reference sequence). V was cut by 7 bases and J by 6 bases, with 13 bases left in between. CDR3 sequence: CASNKNEGEQYF. CDR3 DNA: TGTGCCAGCAATAAGAACGAGGGCGAGCAGTACTTC.

V gene TRBV4-1 combines with J gene TRBJ2-3; D possibly corresponds to TRBD2 (5 bases). The CDR3 has 16 residues. Germline CDR1 reads MGHRA; CDR2 reads YSYEKL. Trimming removed 3 bases at V and 1 base at J, with 14 bases between. The CDR3: CASSQGRGSGTDTQYF. Here the CDR3 DNA reads TGCGCCAGCAGCCAGGGCCGAGGTAGCGGCACAGATACGCAGTATTTT.

The rearrangement joins TRBV20-1 to TRBJ1-2; no clear D. The CDR3 sequence is 12 residues long. Germline lookup yields CDR1 DFQATT and CDR2 SNEGSKA (reference sequence). Trimming took 2 bases from V and 3 from J, leaving 7 bases between them. CDR3 DNA: TGCAGTGCTAGAAACGGGGACTATGGCTACACCTTC. Translation gives CSARNGDYGYTF.

This clonotype was picked up a small number of times. This chain joins TRBV6-5 and TRBJ2-5; D is possibly TRBD1 or TRBD2 (5 bases each). Looked up from germline, CDR1 is MNHEY and CDR2 is SVGAGI. V was cut by 2 bases and J by 5 bases, with 12 bases left in between. The CDR3 covers 14 residues. The CDR3 loop is CASSYPGARETQYF. The DNA of the CDR3 is TGTGCCAGCAGTTACCCCGGGGCCCGGGAGACCCAGTACTTC.

The chain employs TRBV20-1 and TRBJ2-3, with 9 bases that match TRBD2. This CDR3 is 15 amino acids long. The ends lost 6 bases at V and 4 bases at J; junction bases unmatched: 11. CDR1 is DFQATT, CDR2 SNEGSKA, per germline (reference sequence). DNA of the CDR3: TGCAGTGCCATCTCCTCGGGCGGGGGGGCAGATACGCAGTATTTT. This gives the protein CSAISSGGGADTQYF.

The chain joins TRBV5-1 to TRBJ1-2; no reliable D call. Germline V CDR1 and CDR2: SGHRS, YFSETQ. Trimming left V 4 bases short and J 3 bases short, with 10 bases between. CDR3 length: 13 amino acids. The CDR3 loop is CASSAGYDYGYTF. The CDR3 bases are TGCGCCAGCAGCGCGGGCTACGACTATGGCTACACCTTC. Variable domain in full (rest from reference TRBV5-1 and TRBJ1-2): KAGVTQTPRYLIKTRGQQVTLSCSPISGHRSVSWYQQTPGQGLQFLFEYFSETQRNKGNFPGRFSGRQFSNSRSEMNVSTLELGDSALYLCASSAGYDYGYTFGSGTRLTVV.

The chain employs TRBV30 and TRBJ2-7, with a possible D match to TRBD1 (6 bases). CDR3 size: 12 residues. The germline V and J ends were trimmed by 5 bases and 3 bases, with 11 bases remaining between them. Germline V gene lookup returns CDR1 GTSNPN and CDR2 SVGIG (reference sequence). In nucleotides, the CDR3 is TGTGCCTGGTCCGGGACAAACTACGAGCAGTACTTC. It specifies CAWSGTNYEQYF.

The chain uses TRBV5-1 and TRBJ2-1, with D possibly matching TRBD2 (6 bases). Trimming removed 0 bases from V and 2 bases from J, with 9 bases in between. The V gene's germline CDR1 is SGHRS and CDR2 YFSETQ. This CDR3 region has 15 residues. The CDR3 nucleotides are TGCGCCAGCAGCTTGGTGGCGGGAACCTACAATGAGCAGTTCTTC. It yields the protein CASSLVAGTYNEQFF.

This clonotype came up many times. The V and J genes are TRBV15 and TRBJ1-5; tentatively, D is TRBD1 (5 bases). The CDR3 covers 14 residues. CDR1 and CDR2 (germline): LNHNV, YYDKDF (reference sequence). Trimming stripped 3 bases from V and 1 base from J, with 7 bases between. The CDR3 nucleotides are TGTGCCACCAGCAGGGGACGGAGCAATCAGCCCCAGCATTTT. As protein: CATSRGRSNQPQHF. The full variable domain, its missing parts supplied by reference TRBV15 and TRBJ1-5, is DAMVIQNPRYQVTQFGKPVTLSCSQTLNHNVMYWYQQKSSQAPKLLFHYYDKDFNNEADTPDNFQSRRPNTSFCFLDIRSPGLGDTAMYLCATSRGRSNQPQHFGDGTRLSIL.